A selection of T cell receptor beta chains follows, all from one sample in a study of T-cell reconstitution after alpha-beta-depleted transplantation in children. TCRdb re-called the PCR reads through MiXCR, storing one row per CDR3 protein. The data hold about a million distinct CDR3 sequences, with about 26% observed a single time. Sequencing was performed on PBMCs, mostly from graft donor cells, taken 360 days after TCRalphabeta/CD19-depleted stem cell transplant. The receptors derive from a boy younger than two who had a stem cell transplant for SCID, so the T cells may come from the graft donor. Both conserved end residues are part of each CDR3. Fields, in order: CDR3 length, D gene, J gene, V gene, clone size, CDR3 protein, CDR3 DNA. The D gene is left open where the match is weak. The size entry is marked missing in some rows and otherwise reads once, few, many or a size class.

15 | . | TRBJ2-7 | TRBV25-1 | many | CASARIGGRAHEQYF | TGTGCCAGCGCCCGAATCGGGGGGCGCGCCCACGAGCAGTACTTC
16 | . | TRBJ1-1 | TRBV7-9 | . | CASTSWTLGMNTEAFF | TGTGCCAGCACCTCCTGGACACTGGGCATGAACACTGAAGCTTTCTTT
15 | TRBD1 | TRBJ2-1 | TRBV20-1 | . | CSSHDRGTYYNEQFF | TGCAGTTCCCACGACAGGGGGACCTACTACAATGAGCAGTTCTTC
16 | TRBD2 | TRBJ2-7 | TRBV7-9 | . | CASSPGLAGAGFRQYF | TGTGCCAGCAGCCCGGGACTAGCGGGGGCCGGGTTTCGGCAGTACTTC
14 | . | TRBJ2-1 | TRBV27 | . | CASRKASVYNEQFF | TGTGCCAGCAGGAAGGCCAGTGTCTACAATGAGCAGTTCTTC
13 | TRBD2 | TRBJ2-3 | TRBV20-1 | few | CSALTSGGDTQYF | TGCAGTGCGCTGACTAGCGGGGGAGATACGCAGTATTTT
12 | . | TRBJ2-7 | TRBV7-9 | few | CASNQVGYEQYF | TGTGCCAGTAACCAGGTGGGCTACGAGCAGTACTTC
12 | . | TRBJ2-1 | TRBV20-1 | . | CSASSGAHEQFF | TGCAGTGCTAGTTCAGGGGCCCATGAGCAGTTCTTC
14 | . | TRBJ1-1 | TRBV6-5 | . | CASSYSDSVTEAFF | TGTGCCAGCAGTTACTCGGACTCGGTCACTGAAGCTTTCTTT
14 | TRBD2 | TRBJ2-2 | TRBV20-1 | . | CSAGGGASTGELFF | TGCAGTGCGGGCGGGGGGGCAAGCACCGGGGAGCTGTTTTTT
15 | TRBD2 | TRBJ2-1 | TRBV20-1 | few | CSASPASGTYNEQFF | TGCAGTGCTTCCCCGGCTAGCGGGACCTACAATGAGCAGTTCTTC
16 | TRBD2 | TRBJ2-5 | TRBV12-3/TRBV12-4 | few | CASSPSPGLGQETQYF | TGTGCCAGCAGTCCCTCTCCGGGACTAGGACAAGAGACCCAGTACTTC
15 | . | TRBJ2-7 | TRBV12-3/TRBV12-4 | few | CASSIGQSGHREQYF | TGTGCCAGCAGTATCGGACAATCTGGTCACCGCGAGCAGTACTTC
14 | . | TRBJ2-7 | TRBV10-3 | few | CAISDGGGSYEQYF | TGTGCCATCAGTGATGGAGGGGGCTCCTACGAGCAGTACTTC
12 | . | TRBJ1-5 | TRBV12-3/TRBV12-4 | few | CASSTYNLPQHF | TGTGCCAGCAGTACCTATAATCTGCCCCAGCATTTT
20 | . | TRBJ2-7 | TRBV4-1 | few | CASSQGPPTTGTVGSYEQYF | TGCGCCAGCAGCCAAGGGCCACCTACTACCGGGACGGTGGGCTCCTACGAGCAGTACTTC
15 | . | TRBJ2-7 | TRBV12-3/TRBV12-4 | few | CASSPGPRSSYEQYF | TGTGCCAGCAGTCCTGGACCGAGGAGCTCCTACGAGCAGTACTTC
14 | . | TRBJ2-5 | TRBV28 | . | CASSLGGPPDSQYF | TGTGCCAGCAGTTTAGGGGGACCCCCAGATAGCCAGTACTTC
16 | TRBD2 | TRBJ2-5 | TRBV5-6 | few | CASSLVRGGSQETQYF | TGTGCCAGCAGCTTGGTCCGGGGGGGGTCCCAAGAGACCCAGTACTTC
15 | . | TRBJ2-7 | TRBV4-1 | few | CATRSQRDNSYEQYF | TGCGCCACCCGGAGTCAACGGGACAACTCCTACGAGCAGTACTTC
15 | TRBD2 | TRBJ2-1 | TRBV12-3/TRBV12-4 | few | CASSPAGGRYNEQFF | TGTGCCAGCAGTCCGGCGGGGGGCCGGTACAATGAGCAGTTCTTC
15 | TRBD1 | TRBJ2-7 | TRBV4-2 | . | CASSQEGQGPYEQYF | TGTGCCAGCAGCCAAGAGGGACAGGGGCCCTACGAGCAGTACTTC
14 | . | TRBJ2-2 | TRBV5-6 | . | CASSLTPVTGELFF | TGTGCCAGCAGCTTGACCCCGGTAACCGGGGAGCTGTTTTTT
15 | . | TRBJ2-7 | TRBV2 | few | CASSALRGISYEQYF | TGTGCCAGCAGCGCACTCAGGGGAATTAGCTACGAGCAGTACTTC
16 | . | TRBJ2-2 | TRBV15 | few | CATSRGAGSRTGELFF | TGTGCCACCAGCAGAGGGGCAGGCTCTCGGACCGGGGAGCTGTTTTTT
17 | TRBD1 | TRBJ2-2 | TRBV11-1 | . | CASTPGQSHFTTGELFF | TGTGCCAGCACCCCGGGACAGTCCCACTTTACCACCGGGGAGCTGTTTTTT
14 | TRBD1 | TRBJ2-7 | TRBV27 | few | CASTPGQNDYEQYF | TGTGCCAGCACCCCGGGACAGAATGACTACGAGCAGTACTTC
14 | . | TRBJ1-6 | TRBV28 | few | CASRSQGTNSPLHF | TGTGCCAGCAGATCGCAGGGGACGAATTCACCCCTCCACTTT
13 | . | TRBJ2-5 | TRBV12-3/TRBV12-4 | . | CASSSDSEQTQYF | TGTGCCAGCAGTTCCGACTCCGAGCAGACCCAGTACTTC
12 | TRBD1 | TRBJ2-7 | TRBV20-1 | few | CSARQGALEQYF | TGCAGTGCTAGACAGGGGGCCCTCGAGCAGTACTTC
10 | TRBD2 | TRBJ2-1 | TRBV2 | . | CAREGHEQFF | TGTGCTAGGGAGGGCCATGAGCAGTTCTTC
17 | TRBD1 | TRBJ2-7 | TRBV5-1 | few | CASSPPQSTGGFDEQYF | TGCGCCAGCAGCCCACCCCAGAGCACAGGGGGCTTCGACGAGCAGTACTTC
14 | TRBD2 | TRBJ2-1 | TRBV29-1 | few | CSVTPGLANNEQFF | TGCAGCGTGACGCCGGGACTAGCGAACAATGAGCAGTTCTTC
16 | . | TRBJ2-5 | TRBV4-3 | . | CASSQDFLGTQETQYF | TGCGCCAGCAGCCAAGATTTCTTGGGGACCCAAGAGACCCAGTACTTC
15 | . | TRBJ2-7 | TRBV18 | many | CASSPGGSQPYEQYF | TGTGCCAGCTCACCTGGGGGGTCTCAGCCCTACGAGCAGTACTTC
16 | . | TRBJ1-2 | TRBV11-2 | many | CASSPSWATPNYGYTF | TGTGCCAGCAGCCCCTCTTGGGCTACACCTAACTATGGCTACACCTTC
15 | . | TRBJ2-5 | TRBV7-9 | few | CASSLMATGKETQYF | TGTGCCAGCAGTCTAATGGCCACAGGGAAAGAGACCCAGTACTTC
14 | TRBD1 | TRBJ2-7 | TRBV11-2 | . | CASSRQGAAYEQYF | TGTGCCAGCAGTAGGCAGGGGGCGGCCTACGAGCAGTACTTC
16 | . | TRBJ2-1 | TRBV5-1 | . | CASSLASGSSYNEQFF | TGCGCCAGCAGCTTGGCGTCGGGGTCCTCCTACAATGAGCAGTTCTTC
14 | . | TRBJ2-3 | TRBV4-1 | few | CASSQARTTDTQYF | TGCGCCAGCAGCCAAGCTAGGACCACAGATACGCAGTATTTT
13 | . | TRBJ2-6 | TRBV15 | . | CATSYPMANVLTF | TGTGCCACCAGCTACCCTATGGCCAACGTCCTGACTTTC
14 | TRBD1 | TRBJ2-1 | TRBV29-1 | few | CSVLQGVSYNEQFF | TGCAGCGTTCTTCAGGGGGTCTCCTACAATGAGCAGTTCTTC
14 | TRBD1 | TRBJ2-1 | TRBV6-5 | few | CASSPEQGFNEQFF | TGTGCCAGCAGCCCAGAACAGGGGTTCAATGAGCAGTTCTTC
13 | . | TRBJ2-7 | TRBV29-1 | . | CSVEGRASYEQYF | TGCAGCGTTGAAGGGAGGGCGTCCTACGAGCAGTACTTC
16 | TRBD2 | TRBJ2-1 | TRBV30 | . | CAWSVLRRGGYNEQFF | TGTGCCTGGAGTGTACTACGACGGGGGGGCTACAATGAGCAGTTCTTC
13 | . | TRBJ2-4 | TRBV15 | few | CATSRDLLDIQYF | TGTGCCACCAGCAGAGATTTGCTGGACATTCAGTACTTC
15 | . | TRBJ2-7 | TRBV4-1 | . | CASSQVGLGMDEQYF | TGCGCCAGCAGCCAAGTTGGTCTTGGTATGGACGAGCAGTACTTC
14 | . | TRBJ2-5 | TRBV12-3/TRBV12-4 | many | CASSFLSTQETQYF | TGTGCCAGCAGTTTCCTCAGTACCCAAGAGACCCAGTACTTC
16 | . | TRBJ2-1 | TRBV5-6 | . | CASSFRSSRAGDEQFF | TGTGCCAGCAGCTTTCGCTCCTCTAGGGCCGGGGATGAGCAGTTCTTC
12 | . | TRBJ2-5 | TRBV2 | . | CASSVKGETQYF | TGTGCCAGCAGTGTGAAGGGGGAGACCCAGTACTTC
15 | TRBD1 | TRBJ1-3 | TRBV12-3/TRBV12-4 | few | CASSPIQGNGNTIYF | TGTGCCAGCAGCCCAATACAGGGGAACGGAAACACCATATATTTT
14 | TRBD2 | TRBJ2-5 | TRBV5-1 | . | CASSLGTTEETQYF | TGCGCCTCTAGCTTGGGGACTACCGAAGAGACCCAGTACTTC
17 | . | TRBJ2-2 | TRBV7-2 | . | CASSPLGTSGRGGELFF | TGTGCCAGCAGCCCGTTAGGAACCTCTGGGCGGGGAGGGGAGCTGTTTTTT
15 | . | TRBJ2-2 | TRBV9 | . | CASSAVPSVTGELFF | TGTGCCAGCAGCGCAGTCCCGAGCGTTACCGGGGAGCTGTTTTTT